This TCR beta chain was captured in a study of T cell changes during pregnancy in multiple sclerosis. Germline loops: CDR1 SGHAT, CDR2 FQNNGV. Trimming took off 1 base at V and 5 bases at J, with 11 bases between the two ends. The CDR3 has 14 residues. Only in-frame clones appear in the TCRdb table, and some are missing; sequencing was by immunoSEQ multiplex PCR. The sample carries approximately 65,000 clones, around 91% recorded once. Sequencing used peripheral blood, obtained in the third trimester of pregnancy. This TCR derives from a female donor in good health, enrolled as a control in a pregnancy study. The genes are TRBV11-2 and TRBJ1-2; D might be TRBD1 (6 bases). The CDR3 loop is CASSLAGDQYGYTF. The DNA for the CDR3 is TGTGCCAGCAGCTTAGCAGGGGATCAGTATGGCTACACCTTC.